Listed below are T cell receptor beta chains from one sample, sequenced in a study of blood T cell repertoires in COVID-19. Generated by immunoSEQ multiplex PCR, the TCRdb table keeps only in-frame clones and is missing some. The table records about 140,000 clones, about 80% of them present only once. The material sequenced was peripheral blood. The receptors were sampled from a woman of 80 years or more in a cohort sampled during active or convalescent COVID-19. CDR3s include the opening cysteine and the closing phenylalanine or tryptophan. The D gene is left open where the match is weak. Clone size is given for some rows only: seen once, a few or many times, or a class if the clone is expanded.

v_gene: TRBV28
abundance: NA
d_gene: TRBD2
j_gene: TRBJ2-1
CDR3aa: CASSTRGGRAPRQEQFF
CDR3nt: TGTGCCAGCAGTACCCGGGGGGGTAGGGCCCCAAGGCAGGAGCAGTTCTTC

v_gene: TRBV5-1
abundance: once
d_gene: TRBD2
j_gene: TRBJ2-3
CDR3aa: CASSSSGVTDTQYF
CDR3nt: TGCGCCAGCAGCTCTAGCGGAGTCACAGATACGCAGTATTTT

v_gene: TRBV6-5
abundance: NA
d_gene: NA
j_gene: TRBJ1-2
CDR3aa: CASSREQVNYGYTF
CDR3nt: TGTGCCAGCAGCAGGGAACAGGTCAACTATGGCTACACCTTC

v_gene: TRBV3-1/TRBV3-2
abundance: NA
d_gene: TRBD1
j_gene: TRBJ2-3
CDR3aa: CASSQGTGTATDTQYF
CDR3nt: TGTGCCAGCAGCCAAGGTACCGGGACAGCCACAGATACGCAGTATTTT

v_gene: TRBV7-2
abundance: NA
d_gene: NA
j_gene: TRBJ1-4
CDR3aa: CASSPGDLPEKLFF
CDR3nt: TGTGCCAGCAGCCCGGGGGATCTACCCGAAAAACTGTTTTTT

v_gene: TRBV28
abundance: NA
d_gene: TRBD1
j_gene: TRBJ1-5
CDR3aa: CASSFTGGNQPQHF
CDR3nt: TGTGCCAGCAGCTTTACAGGGGGCAATCAGCCCCAGCATTTT

v_gene: TRBV7-2
abundance: NA
d_gene: NA
j_gene: TRBJ1-1
CDR3aa: CASSQGGPSTEAFF
CDR3nt: TGTGCCAGCAGCCAGGGTGGGCCGAGCACTGAAGCTTTCTTT

v_gene: TRBV7-9
abundance: few
d_gene: NA
j_gene: TRBJ1-3
CDR3aa: CASSLAQLSGNTIYF
CDR3nt: TGTGCCAGCAGCTTAGCACAGCTCTCTGGAAACACCATATATTTT

v_gene: TRBV7-7
abundance: NA
d_gene: NA
j_gene: TRBJ2-1
CDR3aa: CASSLGSGDNEQFF
CDR3nt: TGTGCCAGCAGCTTAGGGTCAGGGGACAATGAGCAGTTCTTC

v_gene: TRBV6-6
abundance: NA
d_gene: NA
j_gene: TRBJ1-4
CDR3aa: CASSYSGARGEKLFF
CDR3nt: TGTGCCAGCAGTTACTCGGGGGCCCGAGGCGAAAAACTGTTTTTT

v_gene: TRBV28
abundance: NA
d_gene: TRBD1
j_gene: TRBJ1-1
CDR3aa: CASSLLSGGAFF
CDR3nt: TGTGCCAGCAGTTTACTTTCAGGGGGAGCTTTCTTT

v_gene: TRBV14
abundance: NA
d_gene: TRBD1
j_gene: TRBJ2-3
CDR3aa: CASGTGTGGTDTQYF
CDR3nt: TGTGCCAGCGGAACCGGGACAGGGGGCACAGATACGCAGTATTTT

v_gene: TRBV4-1
abundance: NA
d_gene: TRBD2
j_gene: TRBJ2-3
CDR3aa: CASSQAGGAGEDTQYF
CDR3nt: TGCGCCAGCAGCCAAGCGGGAGGAGCGGGGGAGGATACGCAGTATTTT

v_gene: TRBV19
abundance: NA
d_gene: TRBD1
j_gene: TRBJ2-1
CDR3aa: CATTSGTGFYNEQFF
CDR3nt: TGTGCCACCACTTCCGGGACAGGGTTCTACAATGAGCAGTTCTTC

v_gene: TRBV6-5
abundance: NA
d_gene: TRBD2
j_gene: TRBJ2-1
CDR3aa: CASRPGLAGSVGQFF
CDR3nt: TGTGCCAGCAGACCCGGACTAGCGGGGAGCGTGGGGCAGTTCTTC

v_gene: TRBV20-1
abundance: NA
d_gene: NA
j_gene: TRBJ1-2
CDR3aa: CSASWAQGVSYTF
CDR3nt: TGCAGTGCTAGTTGGGCACAGGGAGTCAGCTACACCTTC

v_gene: TRBV7-2
abundance: NA
d_gene: TRBD1
j_gene: TRBJ1-5
CDR3aa: CASSTRQGGQPQHF
CDR3nt: TGTGCCAGCAGCACCCGACAGGGCGGTCAGCCCCAGCATTTT

v_gene: TRBV18
abundance: NA
d_gene: NA
j_gene: TRBJ1-5
CDR3aa: CASSPPGVRNQPQHF
CDR3nt: TGTGCCAGCTCACCACCAGGGGTACGCAATCAGCCCCAGCATTTT

v_gene: TRBV15
abundance: NA
d_gene: NA
j_gene: TRBJ2-3
CDR3aa: CATSKGAGPDTQYF
CDR3nt: TGTGCCACCAGCAAAGGGGCGGGGCCCGATACGCAGTATTTT

v_gene: TRBV7-2
abundance: NA
d_gene: TRBD2
j_gene: TRBJ2-5
CDR3aa: CASSLSGGQGLQETQYF
CDR3nt: TGTGCCAGCAGCTTAAGCGGGGGGCAGGGGCTCCAAGAGACCCAGTACTTC

v_gene: TRBV20-1
abundance: NA
d_gene: NA
j_gene: TRBJ1-2
CDR3aa: CSASGVYGYTF
CDR3nt: TGCAGTGCGTCGGGAGTCTATGGCTACACCTTC

v_gene: TRBV28
abundance: NA
d_gene: TRBD2
j_gene: TRBJ2-3
CDR3aa: CASTGGDRTDTQYF
CDR3nt: TGTGCCAGTACCGGGGGGGATCGCACAGATACGCAGTATTTT

v_gene: TRBV5-1
abundance: NA
d_gene: NA
j_gene: TRBJ2-5
CDR3aa: CASSWTLDSQETQYF
CDR3nt: TGCGCCAGCAGCTGGACCTTGGACAGCCAAGAGACCCAGTACTTC

v_gene: TRBV2
abundance: NA
d_gene: NA
j_gene: TRBJ1-2
CDR3aa: CASKLGRASYGYTF
CDR3nt: TGTGCCAGCAAGCTCGGCAGGGCCTCCTATGGCTACACCTTC

v_gene: TRBV28
abundance: NA
d_gene: TRBD1
j_gene: TRBJ1-2
CDR3aa: CASSLTGGQNGYTF
CDR3nt: TGTGCCAGCAGCCTGACAGGGGGGCAGAATGGCTACACCTTC

v_gene: TRBV7-9
abundance: NA
d_gene: TRBD2
j_gene: TRBJ2-1
CDR3aa: CASSSSGASAIQQFF
CDR3nt: TGTGCCAGCAGCTCGAGCGGGGCATCGGCGATACAGCAGTTCTTC

v_gene: TRBV7-9
abundance: NA
d_gene: NA
j_gene: TRBJ1-1
CDR3aa: CASTIGTQRRAFF
CDR3nt: TGTGCCAGCACCATAGGGACACAGAGAAGGGCTTTCTTT

v_gene: TRBV5-5
abundance: few
d_gene: NA
j_gene: TRBJ1-2
CDR3aa: CASSPYDLNYGYTF
CDR3nt: TGTGCCAGCAGCCCCTACGATCTTAACTATGGCTACACCTTC

v_gene: TRBV24-1
abundance: NA
d_gene: NA
j_gene: TRBJ2-3
CDR3aa: CATSEPGSDTQYF
CDR3nt: TGTGCCACCAGTGAACCAGGGTCAGATACGCAGTATTTT

v_gene: TRBV7-3
abundance: once
d_gene: TRBD1
j_gene: TRBJ1-2
CDR3aa: CASSQGTGGLAGYTF
CDR3nt: TGTGCCAGCAGCCAAGGGACAGGTGGTTTGGCGGGCTACACCTTC

v_gene: TRBV4-1
abundance: NA
d_gene: TRBD2
j_gene: TRBJ2-3
CDR3aa: CASSQVLSGVTDTQYF
CDR3nt: TGCGCCAGCAGCCAAGTGCTTAGCGGGGTCACAGATACGCAGTATTTT

v_gene: TRBV19
abundance: few
d_gene: TRBD2
j_gene: TRBJ2-3
CDR3aa: CASSIDPRASGGTDTQYF
CDR3nt: TGTGCCAGTAGTATAGATCCTCGGGCTAGCGGGGGAACAGATACGCAGTATTTT

v_gene: TRBV7-2
abundance: NA
d_gene: TRBD2
j_gene: TRBJ2-3
CDR3aa: CASSVRGSTDTQYF
CDR3nt: TGTGCCAGCAGCGTGCGGGGGAGCACAGATACGCAGTATTTT

v_gene: TRBV15
abundance: NA
d_gene: TRBD2
j_gene: TRBJ2-5
CDR3aa: CATSRGTSGGKETQYF
CDR3nt: TGTGCCACCAGCAGAGGGACTAGCGGGGGGAAAGAGACCCAGTACTTC

v_gene: TRBV18
abundance: NA
d_gene: NA
j_gene: TRBJ2-5
CDR3aa: CASSTRGPPETQYF
CDR3nt: TGTGCCAGCTCAACACGAGGCCCCCCGGAGACCCAGTACTTC

v_gene: TRBV2
abundance: NA
d_gene: NA
j_gene: TRBJ1-4
CDR3aa: CASSERGANEKLFF
CDR3nt: TGTGCCAGCAGTGAACGGGGAGCTAATGAAAAACTGTTTTTT

v_gene: TRBV3-1/TRBV3-2
abundance: NA
d_gene: TRBD2
j_gene: TRBJ2-2
CDR3aa: CASSYIAGAGELFF
CDR3nt: TGTGCCAGCAGCTATATAGCGGGCGCCGGGGAGCTGTTTTTT

v_gene: TRBV20-1
abundance: NA
d_gene: TRBD2
j_gene: TRBJ2-2
CDR3aa: CTAGGPGELFF
CDR3nt: TGCACCGCGGGGGGACCCGGGGAGCTGTTTTTT

v_gene: TRBV19
abundance: NA
d_gene: NA
j_gene: TRBJ1-5
CDR3aa: CASSIVSVQMSNQPQHF
CDR3nt: TGTGCCAGTAGTATTGTCTCCGTGCAGATGAGCAATCAGCCCCAGCATTTT

v_gene: TRBV7-3
abundance: few
d_gene: TRBD2
j_gene: TRBJ2-1
CDR3aa: CASSFSGGASNEQFF
CDR3nt: TGTGCCAGCAGCTTTAGCGGGGGGGCCTCGAATGAGCAGTTCTTC

v_gene: TRBV28
abundance: NA
d_gene: NA
j_gene: TRBJ1-2
CDR3aa: CATPRGGGNYGYTF
CDR3nt: TGTGCCACCCCCCGGGGGGGCGGGAACTATGGCTACACCTTC

v_gene: TRBV7-9
abundance: NA
d_gene: TRBD1
j_gene: TRBJ2-7
CDR3aa: CASTPWGQGVHEQYF
CDR3nt: TGTGCCAGCACCCCCTGGGGACAGGGGGTTCACGAGCAGTACTTC

v_gene: TRBV7-2
abundance: NA
d_gene: TRBD2
j_gene: TRBJ2-3
CDR3aa: CASSPTLAGVRDTQYF
CDR3nt: TGTGCCAGCAGCCCAACACTAGCGGGGGTACGAGATACGCAGTATTTT

v_gene: TRBV3-1/TRBV3-2
abundance: few
d_gene: NA
j_gene: TRBJ1-2
CDR3aa: CASSQQGLFRYTF
CDR3nt: TGTGCCAGCAGCCAGCAGGGGCTATTTCGCTACACCTTC

v_gene: TRBV6-5
abundance: NA
d_gene: TRBD1
j_gene: TRBJ2-5
CDR3aa: CAVSGQGQETQYF
CDR3nt: TGTGCCGTGTCGGGACAGGGGCAGGAGACCCAGTACTTC

v_gene: TRBV10-2
abundance: NA
d_gene: TRBD2
j_gene: TRBJ2-1
CDR3aa: CASSVWAGGSYNEQFF
CDR3nt: TGCGCCAGCAGTGTTTGGGCGGGGGGGTCCTACAATGAGCAGTTCTTC

v_gene: TRBV18
abundance: NA
d_gene: TRBD1
j_gene: TRBJ1-2
CDR3aa: CASSSTGTGGSYGYTF
CDR3nt: TGTGCCAGCTCATCCACCGGGACAGGGGGGAGCTATGGCTACACCTTC

v_gene: TRBV4-3
abundance: NA
d_gene: TRBD1
j_gene: TRBJ2-2
CDR3aa: CASSVLSGGGELFF
CDR3nt: TGCGCCAGCAGCGTCTTGTCAGGGGGCGGGGAGCTGTTTTTT

v_gene: TRBV11-2
abundance: few
d_gene: NA
j_gene: TRBJ2-2
CDR3aa: CASSLAGGPGELFF
CDR3nt: TGTGCCAGCAGCTTAGCCGGGGGGCCCGGGGAGCTGTTTTTT

v_gene: TRBV28
abundance: NA
d_gene: NA
j_gene: TRBJ1-2
CDR3aa: CASSPDRSYGYTF
CDR3nt: TGTGCCAGCAGTCCTGACAGGAGCTATGGCTACACCTTC

v_gene: TRBV6-6
abundance: NA
d_gene: NA
j_gene: TRBJ1-5
CDR3aa: CASSLPPQPQHF
CDR3nt: TGTGCCAGCAGCCTCCCCCCTCAGCCCCAGCATTTT

v_gene: TRBV6-6
abundance: NA
d_gene: NA
j_gene: TRBJ1-5
CDR3aa: CASSYSRGLRNQPQHF
CDR3nt: TGTGCCAGCAGTTACAGCAGGGGACTAAGGAATCAGCCCCAGCATTTT

v_gene: TRBV7-3
abundance: NA
d_gene: TRBD1
j_gene: TRBJ2-3
CDR3aa: CASSPGQGRDTQYF
CDR3nt: TGTGCCAGCAGCCCCGGACAGGGTCGGGATACGCAGTATTTT

v_gene: TRBV30
abundance: NA
d_gene: NA
j_gene: TRBJ2-3
CDR3aa: CAWRVSGTRSTYF
CDR3nt: TGTGCCTGGAGGGTCTCCGGGACAAGGAGTACGTATTTT

v_gene: TRBV29-1
abundance: once
d_gene: TRBD1
j_gene: TRBJ2-5
CDR3aa: CSSSGTGFPETQYF
CDR3nt: TGCAGCTCCTCCGGGACAGGGTTCCCGGAGACCCAGTACTTC

v_gene: TRBV9
abundance: once
d_gene: TRBD2
j_gene: TRBJ2-3
CDR3aa: CASSWGGSTDTQYF
CDR3nt: TGTGCCAGCAGCTGGGGGGGTAGCACAGATACGCAGTATTTT

v_gene: TRBV2
abundance: few
d_gene: NA
j_gene: TRBJ2-6
CDR3aa: CASSEARPSRANVLTF
CDR3nt: TGTGCCAGCAGTGAAGCCCGTCCCTCCCGGGCCAACGTCCTGACTTTC

v_gene: TRBV6-2/TRBV6-3
abundance: NA
d_gene: NA
j_gene: TRBJ2-1
CDR3aa: CASSTGQREQFF
CDR3nt: TGTGCCAGCAGTACCGGACAGCGCGAGCAGTTCTTC

v_gene: TRBV18
abundance: once
d_gene: TRBD2
j_gene: TRBJ2-3
CDR3aa: CASSPTPTSGGAQDTQYF
CDR3nt: TGTGCCAGCTCCCCGACGCCCACTAGCGGGGGGGCTCAAGATACGCAGTATTTT

v_gene: TRBV20-1
abundance: NA
d_gene: NA
j_gene: TRBJ2-3
CDR3aa: CSANQGDTQYF
CDR3nt: TGCAGTGCCAACCAGGGGGATACGCAGTATTTT